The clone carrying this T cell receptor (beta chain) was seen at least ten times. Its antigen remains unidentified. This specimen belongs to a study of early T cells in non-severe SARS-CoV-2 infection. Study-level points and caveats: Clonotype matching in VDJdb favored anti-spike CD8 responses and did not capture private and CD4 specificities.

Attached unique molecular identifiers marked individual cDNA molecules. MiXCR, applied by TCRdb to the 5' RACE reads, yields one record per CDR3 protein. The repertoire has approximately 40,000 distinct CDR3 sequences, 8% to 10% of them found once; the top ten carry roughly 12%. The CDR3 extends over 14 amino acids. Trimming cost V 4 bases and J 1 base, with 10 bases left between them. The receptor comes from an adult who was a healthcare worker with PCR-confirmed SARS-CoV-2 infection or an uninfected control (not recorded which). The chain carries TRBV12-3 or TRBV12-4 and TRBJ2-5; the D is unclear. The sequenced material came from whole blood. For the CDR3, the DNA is TGTGCCAGCAGTTATCGACGGATCCAAGAGACCCAGTACTTC. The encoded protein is CASSYRRIQETQYF.